Presented here are 17 T cell receptor beta chains from one specimen sequenced in a study of T cells in Graves' hyperthyroidism and ophthalmopathy. It was RNA transcripts that yielded the amplified TCR beta CDR3 regions. The HTBI primer set was used in a first-round RT-PCR of the TCR CDR3. One entry per CDR3 protein results from TCRdb running MiXCR on the multiplex PCR reads. The sample records about 350,000 distinct CDR3 sequences, roughly 20% being singletons. Sequences were obtained from blood. Source of these receptors: a woman aged 40-49 years with Graves' ophthalmopathy.

This clonotype was seen ten or more times. This sequence joins TRBV6-5 and TRBJ2-7, with 11 bases matching TRBD1. V lost 4 bases, J lost 4 bases, and 6 bases stayed unmatched. The CDR3 contains 15 residues. The germline gives CDR1 MNHEY, CDR2 SVGAGI. The CDR3 sequence: CASSSPDRGQYEQYF. In nucleotides, the CDR3 is TGTGCCAGCAGTTCCCCGGACAGGGGGCAGTACGAGCAGTACTTC.

The chain links TRBV6-1 to TRBJ1-1; the D gene is possibly TRBD1 (5 bases). The V gene lost 7 bases and the J gene lost 5 bases, with 17 bases spanning the gap. Germline lookup yields CDR1 MNHNS and CDR2 SASEGT. The CDR3 is made up of 14 amino acids. Here the CDR3 reads CASTSGPGRTEAFF. CDR3 DNA: TGTGCCAGCACGAGTGGTCCAGGGCGTACTGAAGCTTTCTTT.

This clonotype was recorded at least ten times. The chain couples TRBV29-1 to TRBJ2-2; D call uncertain. The V end was cut by 6 bases, the J end by 6 bases, with 11 bases between. This CDR3 has 12 amino acids. Germline V gene data show CDR1 as SQVTM and CDR2 as ANQGSEA. The CDR3 reads CSVREVSGELFF. The CDR3 nucleotides are TGCAGCGTGAGAGAGGTGTCCGGGGAGCTGTTTTTT.

This clonotype came up many times. The rearrangement links TRBV12-3 or TRBV12-4 to TRBJ2-5; perhaps TRBD1 as D (7 bases). V lost 6 bases to trimming and J lost 5 bases, with 16 bases between them. The CDR3 totals 14 residues. The CDR3 here is CASSFGEDRETQYF. CDR3 in DNA: TGTGCCAGCAGCTTCGGGGAGGACAGGGAGACCCAGTACTTC.

This clonotype came up many times. The J gene is TRBJ1-2, the V gene TRBV29-1; the match to TRBD1 covers 7 bases. The CDR3 runs to 12 residues. Germline V gene data show CDR1 as SQVTM and CDR2 as ANQGSEA. V lost 7 bases to trimming and J lost 4 bases; unmatched junction nucleotides: 6. The chain's CDR3 is CSAQGQIYGYTF. CDR3 in DNA: TGCAGCGCCCAGGGACAGATCTATGGCTACACCTTC.

This clonotype was recorded many times. The V and J genes are TRBV19 and TRBJ2-7, with TRBD1 identical over 11 bases. Germline V gives CDR1 LNHDA, CDR2 SQIVND (reference sequence). The CDR3 loop spans 15 amino acids. The ends lost 5 bases at V and 3 bases at J; junction bases unmatched: 6. CDR3: CASSVTGQGVYEQYF. As DNA, the CDR3 is TGTGCCAGTAGTGTCACGGGACAGGGGGTCTACGAGCAGTACTTC. Complete variable domain (other parts from reference TRBV19 and TRBJ2-7): DGGITQSPKYLFRKEGQNVTLSCEQNLNHDAMYWYRQDPGQGLRLIYYSQIVNDFQKGDIAEGYSVSREKKESFPLTVTSAQKNPTAFYLCASSVTGQGVYEQYFGPGTRLTVT.

A single count supports this clonotype. V is TRBV7-2 and J is TRBJ2-4; D call uncertain. Germline-derived CDR1 and CDR2 are SGHTA and FQGNSA. CDR3 length equals 15 residues. Trimming removed 1 base at V and 0 bases at J, with 7 bases between. The CDR3 region has the DNA TGTGCCAGCAGCTTAGAAGTGGTAGCCAAAAACATTCAGTACTTC. Its translation is CASSLEVVAKNIQYF. Looking up the rest from reference TRBV7-2 and TRBJ2-4 gives the full variable domain: GAGVSQSPSNKVTEKGKDVELRCDPISGHTALYWYRQSLGQGLEFLIYFQGNSAPDKSGLPSDRFSAERTGGSVSTLTIQRTQQEDSAVYLCASSLEVVAKNIQYFGAGTRLSVL.

The chain combines TRBV6-1 with TRBJ2-6; D is ambiguous. CDR3 length equals 15 residues. Germline V CDR1 and CDR2: MNHNS, SASEGT. Deletions cut 7 bases from V and 0 bases from J, with 10 bases between. The CDR3 here is CASNNLSSGANVLTF. The CDR3 DNA is TGTGCCAGCAATAATCTATCCTCTGGGGCCAACGTCCTGACTTTC.

This clonotype was counted a few times. The J gene is TRBJ2-4, the V gene TRBV14; possible D gene TRBD2, 6 bases. Looked up from germline, CDR1 is SGHDN and CDR2 is FVKESK. The length of the CDR3 is 16 residues. Trimming pared 4 bases from V and 0 bases from J, leaving 13 bases between. Here the CDR3 reads CASSLRSGSAKNIQYF. DNA of the CDR3: TGTGCCAGCAGCCTTCGAAGCGGGTCAGCCAAAAACATTCAGTACTTC. Based on the CDR3 plus reference TRBV14 and TRBJ2-4, the full variable domain is EAGVTQFPSHSVIEKGQTVTLRCDPISGHDNLYWYRRVMGKEIKFLLHFVKESKQDESGMPNNRFLAERTGGTYSTLKVQPAELEDSGVYFCASSLRSGSAKNIQYFGAGTRLSVL.

J is TRBJ1-1 and V is TRBV5-1, with D uncertain. Trimming took 1 base from V and 1 from J, leaving 8 bases between them. This CDR3 has 14 amino acids. Germline V gene sequence: CDR1 SGHRS, CDR2 YFSETQ. In DNA, the CDR3 is TGCGCCAGCAGCTTGCTACGTTCGAACACTGAAGCTTTCTTT. Translating gives CASSLLRSNTEAFF. Using reference TRBV5-1 and TRBJ1-1 for the parts outside the CDR3, the full variable domain is KAGVTQTPRYLIKTRGQQVTLSCSPISGHRSVSWYQQTPGQGLQFLFEYFSETQRNKGNFPGRFSGRQFSNSRSEMNVSTLELGDSALYLCASSLLRSNTEAFFGQGTRLTVV.

This clonotype was seen ten or more times. The chain has TRBV28 and TRBJ1-1; TRBD1 aligns across 7 bases. From germline, CDR1 is MDHEN and CDR2 SYDVKM. The CDR3 runs to 16 residues. Trimming took 8 bases from V and 2 from J; bases not matched to a gene: 14. CDR3 in DNA: TGTGCCAGCTCCTCTTACTACAGGGGTTTTAACACTGAAGCTTTCTTT. As protein: CASSSYYRGFNTEAFF.

This rearrangement joins TRBV11-2 to TRBJ2-7; 10 bases are a match to TRBD1. The length of the CDR3 is 17 residues. Germline V gene sequence: CDR1 SGHAT, CDR2 FQNNGV. The V and J ends lost 1 base and 3 bases, in that order; junction bases with no gene match: 9. The CDR3, as DNA: TGTGCCAGCAGCTTAGTTGGGGGGACAGGGGCCTTCTACGAGCAGTACTTC. This sequence encodes CASSLVGGTGAFYEQYF.

This clonotype occurred a few times. The V gene is TRBV6-5, the J gene TRBJ2-5, with 9 bases lining up with TRBD2. There are 16 residues in the CDR3. The germline V gene encodes CDR1 MNHEY and CDR2 SVGAGI. V lost 0 bases to trimming and J lost 2 bases; unmatched junction nucleotides: 4. The CDR3 nucleotides read TGTGCCAGCAGTTACTCGTGGCTAGCGGGACAAGAGACCCAGTACTTC. Translation: CASSYSWLAGQETQYF.

This clonotype occurred many times. This rearrangement joins TRBV10-3 to TRBJ2-7; 14 bases fit TRBD2. With 4 bases clipped from V and 4 bases from J, the junction kept 3 bases outside the gene matches. The V gene's germline CDR1 is ENHRY and CDR2 SYGVKD. The length of the CDR3 is 15 residues. CDR3 DNA sequence: TGTGCCATCAGTGCCGGGACTAGCGGGAGTTACGAGCAGTACTTC. It specifies CAISAGTSGSYEQYF.

This clonotype has at least ten counts. The rearrangement joins TRBV20-1 to TRBJ2-7, with 7 bases identical to TRBD2. J lost 0 bases, V lost 3 bases, and 8 bases had no gene match. Germline values: CDR1 DFQATT, CDR2 SNEGSKA (reference sequence). CDR3 length equals 15 residues. The CDR3 protein is CSARSSGTTSYEQYF. The CDR3, as DNA: TGCAGTGCTAGGTCATCGGGGACTACCTCCTACGAGCAGTACTTC.

This clonotype came up many times. This chain connects TRBV11-2 to TRBJ2-7, with TRBD1 identical over 7 bases. Germline CDR1 is SGHAT and CDR2 is FQNNGV. The CDR3 runs 15 residues. V lost 1 base to trimming and J lost 5 bases; unmatched junction nucleotides: 8. The CDR3 coding sequence is TGTGCCAGCAGCTTAGGCCTGACAGGGACACACGAGCAGTACTTC. Protein: CASSLGLTGTHEQYF.

There are many counts of this clonotype. The V call is TRBV6-5, the J call TRBJ1-2, with D possibly matching TRBD1 (5 bases). The CDR3 sequence is 13 residues long. Germline values: CDR1 MNHEY, CDR2 SVGAGI. V lost 5 bases to trimming and J lost 0 bases, with 7 bases between them. In DNA, the CDR3 is TGTGCCAGCAGTCTACAGGCTAACTATGGCTACACCTTC. Translated, it gives CASSLQANYGYTF.